Listed below are T cell receptor beta chains from one sample, sequenced in a study of blood T cell repertoires in COVID-19. Produced via immunoSEQ multiplex PCR; TCRdb's table is partial and in-frame only. The table shows 250,000 to 350,000 clones, with 70% to 90% occurring only once. The specimen sequenced was peripheral blood. These receptors were collected from a woman in her 50s who had recovered from COVID-19. The CDR3 runs from the conserved cysteine through the conserved F or W. A D gene is named only where the DNA matches it firmly. Expanded clones get a size class; other rows say once, few or many, or leave the size out.

>TRBD2|.|TRBV14|TRBJ2-1
TGTGCCAGCAGCCAAGGTACTAGCGGGAGATTGGACAATGAGCAGTTCTTC
CASSQGTSGRLDNEQFF
>TRBD1|.|TRBV15|TRBJ2-7
TGTGCCACCCGACGGGACAGGGGTTCAGGGGAGCAGTACTTC
CATRRDRGSGEQYF
>TRBD2|.|TRBV30|TRBJ2-5
TGTGCCTGGAGTGGTGGACTAGGGGAGACCCAGTACTTC
CAWSGGLGETQYF
>.|.|TRBV5-1|TRBJ1-2
TGCGCCAGCAGCTTCCTAACAGGGTCCAACTATGGCTACACCTTC
CASSFLTGSNYGYTF
>.|.|TRBV18|TRBJ1-6
TGTGCCAGCTCACGGAATGGGGGCAGTAATTCACCCCTCCACTTT
CASSRNGGSNSPLHF
>.|.|TRBV28|TRBJ2-1
TGTGCCAGCAGTTTTGCAGGGGTCTACAATGAGCAGTTCTTC
CASSFAGVYNEQFF
>.|once|TRBV9|TRBJ1-3
TGTGCCAGCAGCGTAGGGGCTGGGCTCTCTGGAAACACCATATATTTT
CASSVGAGLSGNTIYF
>TRBD1|once|TRBV7-9|TRBJ2-3
TGTGCCAGCAGCTTTCGGACAGGGGGCCGAACAGATACGCAGTATTTT
CASSFRTGGRTDTQYF
>.|.|TRBV19|TRBJ2-4
TGTGCCAGTAGTTTGCAGGGATCCCAAAACATTCAGTACTTC
CASSLQGSQNIQYF
>.|.|TRBV4-2|TRBJ2-1
TGTGCCAGCAGCCAAGAAACTTACAGGAACAATGAGCAGTTCTTC
CASSQETYRNNEQFF
>.|.|TRBV7-9|TRBJ2-7
TGTGCCAGCAGCTCGCGGGACTCCCCCTCCTACGAGCAGTACTTC
CASSSRDSPSYEQYF
>TRBD1|.|TRBV9|TRBJ1-1
TGTGCCAGCAGCGGAGGGACAGCAGACACTGAAGCTTTCTTT
CASSGGTADTEAFF
>.|.|TRBV6-5|TRBJ2-1
TGTGCCAGCAGCCCAGCGGCCCATGAGCAGTTCTTC
CASSPAAHEQFF
>.|few|TRBV28|TRBJ2-7
TGTGCCAGCAGTTTGAAAGGGGACGAGCAGTACTTC
CASSLKGDEQYF
>TRBD1|once|TRBV30|TRBJ1-2
TGTGCCTGGAGCCAGACAGGGGAATCAAGCTACACCTTC
CAWSQTGESSYTF